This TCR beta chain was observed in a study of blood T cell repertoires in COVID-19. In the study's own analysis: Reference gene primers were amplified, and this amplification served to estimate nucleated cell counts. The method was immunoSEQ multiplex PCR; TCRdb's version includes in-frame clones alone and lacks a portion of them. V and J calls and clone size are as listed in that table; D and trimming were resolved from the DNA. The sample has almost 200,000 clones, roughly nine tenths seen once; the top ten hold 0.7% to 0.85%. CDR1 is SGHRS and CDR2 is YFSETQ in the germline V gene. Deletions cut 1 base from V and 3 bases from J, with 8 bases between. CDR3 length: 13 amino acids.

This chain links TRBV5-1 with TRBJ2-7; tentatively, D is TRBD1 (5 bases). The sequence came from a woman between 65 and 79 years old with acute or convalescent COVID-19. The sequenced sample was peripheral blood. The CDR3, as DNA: TGCGCCAGCAGCTTGAGAACAGGCTACGAGCAGTACTTC. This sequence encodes CASSLRTGYEQYF.